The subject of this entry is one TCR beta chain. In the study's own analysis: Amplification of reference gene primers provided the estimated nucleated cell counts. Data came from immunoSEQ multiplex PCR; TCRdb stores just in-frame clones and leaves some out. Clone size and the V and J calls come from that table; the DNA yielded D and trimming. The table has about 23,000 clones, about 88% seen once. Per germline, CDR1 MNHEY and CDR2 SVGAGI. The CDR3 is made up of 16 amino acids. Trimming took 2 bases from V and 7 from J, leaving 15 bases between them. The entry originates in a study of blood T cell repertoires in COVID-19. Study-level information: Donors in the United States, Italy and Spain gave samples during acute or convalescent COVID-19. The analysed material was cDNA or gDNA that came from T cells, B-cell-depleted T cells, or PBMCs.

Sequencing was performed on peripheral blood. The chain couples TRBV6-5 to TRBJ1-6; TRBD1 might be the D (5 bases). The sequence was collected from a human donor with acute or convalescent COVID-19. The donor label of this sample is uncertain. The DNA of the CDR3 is TGTGCCAGCAGTTACGAGTATAGGGAGGGGAATTCACCCCTCCACTTT. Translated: CASSYEYREGNSPLHF.